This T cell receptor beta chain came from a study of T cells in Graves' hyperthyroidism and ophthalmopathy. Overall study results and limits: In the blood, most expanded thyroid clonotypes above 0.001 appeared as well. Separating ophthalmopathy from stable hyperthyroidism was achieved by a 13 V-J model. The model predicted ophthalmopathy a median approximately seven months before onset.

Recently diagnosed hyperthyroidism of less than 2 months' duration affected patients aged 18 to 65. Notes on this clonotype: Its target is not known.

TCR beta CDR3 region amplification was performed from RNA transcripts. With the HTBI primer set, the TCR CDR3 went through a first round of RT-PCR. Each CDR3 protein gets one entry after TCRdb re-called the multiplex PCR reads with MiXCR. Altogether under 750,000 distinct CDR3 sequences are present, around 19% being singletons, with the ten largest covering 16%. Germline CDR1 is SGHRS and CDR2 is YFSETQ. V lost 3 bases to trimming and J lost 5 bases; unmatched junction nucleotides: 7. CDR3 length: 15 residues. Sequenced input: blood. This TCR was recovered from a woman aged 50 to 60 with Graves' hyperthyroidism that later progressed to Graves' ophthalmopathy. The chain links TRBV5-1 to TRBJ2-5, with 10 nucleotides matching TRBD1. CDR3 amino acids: CASSSWDRGGETQYF. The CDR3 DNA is TGCGCCAGCAGCTCGTGGGACAGGGGCGGGGAGACCCAGTACTTC.